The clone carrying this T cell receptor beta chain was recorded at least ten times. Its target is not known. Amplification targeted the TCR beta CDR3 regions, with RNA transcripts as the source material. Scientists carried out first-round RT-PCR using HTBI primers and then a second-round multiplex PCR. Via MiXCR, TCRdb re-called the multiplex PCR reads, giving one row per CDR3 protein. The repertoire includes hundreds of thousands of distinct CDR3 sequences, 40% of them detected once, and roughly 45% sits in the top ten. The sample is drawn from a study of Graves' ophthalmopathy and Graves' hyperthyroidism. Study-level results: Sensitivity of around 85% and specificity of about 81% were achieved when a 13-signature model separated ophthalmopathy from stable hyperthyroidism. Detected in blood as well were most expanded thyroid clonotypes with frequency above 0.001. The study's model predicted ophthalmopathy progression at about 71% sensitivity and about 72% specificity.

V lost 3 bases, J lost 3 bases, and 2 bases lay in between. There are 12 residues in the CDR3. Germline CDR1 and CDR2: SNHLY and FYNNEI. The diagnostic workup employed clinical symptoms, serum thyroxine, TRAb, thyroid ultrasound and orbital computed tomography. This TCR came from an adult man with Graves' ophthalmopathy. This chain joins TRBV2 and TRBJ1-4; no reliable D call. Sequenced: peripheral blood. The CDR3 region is CASSDPNEKLFF. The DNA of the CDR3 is TGTGCCAGCAGTGACCCTAATGAAAAACTGTTTTTT.